This passage covers 15 T cell receptor beta chains from one sample sequenced in a study of blood T cell repertoires in COVID-19. The assay was immunoSEQ multiplex PCR, and TCRdb's table has in-frame clones only and misses some. Among 200,000 to 300,000 clones listed, about 82% were seen once. Sequences were obtained from PBMCs or T cells enriched from blood (not recorded which). The receptors were gathered from a woman between 50 and 59 years old with acute COVID-19.

V gene TRBV7-2 combines with J gene TRBJ2-7; D might be TRBD2 (6 bases). CDR1 SGHTA and CDR2 FQGNSA come from the germline V gene. This CDR3 has 15 residues. Between the trimmed V and J ends, which lost 5 bases and 2 bases, there was a span of 16 bases. CDR3 DNA sequence: TGTGCCAGCAGCCACACCGGGACTCAGACCTACGAGCAGTACTTC. This encodes CASSHTGTQTYEQYF.

In regard to this clone: At one boundary the junction diverges from the germline segment, which might be a read error. The rearrangement links TRBV6-1 to TRBJ1-1, with 8 bases aligning to TRBD1. Germline assignment: CDR1 MNHNS and CDR2 SASEGT. This CDR3 has 15 amino acids. Written as DNA, the CDR3 is TGTGCCAGCAGTGATTGGACAGGGATGGACACTAAAGCTTTCTTT. It codes for CASSDWTGMDTKAFF.

J is TRBJ1-4 and V is TRBV7-2; 7 positions match TRBD1. Germline V gives CDR1 SGHTA, CDR2 FQGNSA. The CDR3 consists of 14 residues. The trim removed 6 bases at V and 7 bases at J, leaving 8 bases unmatched. The CDR3 protein is CASSLQGYGEKLFF. The CDR3 bases are TGTGCCAGCAGTTTACAGGGGTACGGTGAAAAACTGTTTTTT. The whole variable domain, filled in from reference TRBV7-2 and TRBJ1-4, reads GAGVSQSPSNKVTEKGKDVELRCDPISGHTALYWYRQSLGQGLEFLIYFQGNSAPDKSGLPSDRFSAERTGGSVSTLTIQRTQQEDSAVYLCASSLQGYGEKLFFGSGTQLSVL.

The rearrangement uses TRBV28 and TRBJ1-2; 8 positions match TRBD1. CDR3 length equals 17 residues. Germline V lookup: CDR1 MDHEN, CDR2 SYDVKM. V trimming: 5 bases; J trimming: 6 bases; junction bases outside the gene matches: 17. The CDR3 sequence is CASSRLATGASYNGYTF. CDR3 DNA sequence: TGTGCCAGCAGTCGCCTCGCGACAGGGGCATCCTATAATGGCTACACCTTC.

The chain has TRBV5-1 and TRBJ1-1; tentative D call: TRBD1 (6 bases). The V gene's germline CDR1 is SGHRS and CDR2 YFSETQ. Between the trimmed V and J ends, which lost 4 bases and 3 bases, there was a span of 19 bases. This CDR3 region has 16 residues. The CDR3 coding sequence is TGCGCCAGCAGCCAGGGGACGGGTGGAGCGGACACTGAAGCTTTCTTT. It encodes CASSQGTGGADTEAFF.

The V and J genes are TRBV18 and TRBJ2-3; 11 positions agree with TRBD2. CDR3 length: 16 residues. The V and J ends lost 5 bases and 2 bases, in that order; junction bases with no gene match: 6. Germline V CDR1 and CDR2: KGHSH, LQKENI. The CDR3 bases are TGTGCCAGCTCAGCCATAGCGGGGGGGCACACAGATACGCAGTATTTT. Protein sequence: CASSAIAGGHTDTQYF. The full variable domain, completed using reference TRBV18 and TRBJ2-3, is NAGVMQNPRHLVRRRGQEARLRCSPMKGHSHVYWYRQLPEEGLKFMVYLQKENIIDESGMPKERFSAEFPKEGPSILRIQQVVRGDSAAYFCASSAIAGGHTDTQYFGPGTRLTVL.

J is TRBJ1-2 and V is TRBV27; TRBD1 is a possible D gene (6 bases). This CDR3 comprises 14 residues. Germline V gene data show CDR1 as MNHEY and CDR2 as SMNVEV (reference sequence). The V end lost 4 bases, the J end lost 5 bases, and 14 bases lay between the germline ends. Written as DNA, the CDR3 is TGTGCCAGCAGTTCGACACCTAGGGGGTATGGCTACACCTTC. This translates into CASSSTPRGYGYTF.

The chain uses TRBV23-1 and TRBJ1-1, with no clear D. TRBV23-1 is assigned to the ORF class and has an uncertain function. With 10 bases removed from V and 3 bases from J, the gap between germline ends came to 9 bases. The CDR3 contains 11 residues. The CDR3 is CATRSYTEAFF. The CDR3 DNA is TGCGCCACCAGGAGTTACACTGAAGCTTTCTTT.

The chain recombines TRBV7-7 with TRBJ1-1, with 7 positions matching TRBD1. The germline CDR1 and CDR2 sequences are SSHAT and FNYEAQ (reference sequence). V shed 7 bases, J shed 5 bases, and the junction held 19 bases outside the gene matches. The CDR3 length is 17 residues. CDR3 protein: CASTFWRVGQIVTEAFF. The CDR3 bases are TGTGCCAGCACCTTTTGGAGGGTGGGACAGATCGTTACTGAAGCTTTCTTT.

The chain joins TRBV7-8 to TRBJ2-1, with 11 bases matching TRBD2. There are 16 residues in the CDR3. V gave up 5 bases and J gave up 4 bases; unmatched junction bases: 7. Germline CDR1 is SGHVS and CDR2 is FQNEAQ. CDR3 sequence: CASSTLSGGAYNEQFF. DNA of the CDR3: TGTGCCAGCAGCACGCTTAGCGGGGGGGCGTACAATGAGCAGTTCTTC.

The V and J genes are TRBV6-5 and TRBJ1-4, with D maybe TRBD1 (5 bases). The CDR3 sequence is 14 residues long. Germline CDR1 is MNHEY and CDR2 is SVGAGI. Deletions cut 5 bases from V and 5 bases from J, with 12 bases between. CDR3 sequence reads: CASSRGFLNEKLFF. CDR3 DNA: TGTGCCAGCAGTAGGGGCTTTTTGAATGAAAAACTGTTTTTT.

The chain couples TRBV7-2 to TRBJ2-1; possible D gene TRBD1, 6 bases. The CDR3 sequence is 15 residues long. V lost 5 bases and J lost 2, with 13 bases in between. Germline V gene data show CDR1 as SGHTA and CDR2 as FQGNSA. The CDR3 DNA sequence: TGTGCCAGCAGCAGTACAGGGTCCCCCTACAATGAGCAGTTCTTC. Its protein is CASSSTGSPYNEQFF.

CDR3 coding DNA: TGTGCCAGCAGCTTGGTCGGGGGTCGGGCTAATGAAAAACTGTTTTTT. This translates into CASSLVGGRANEKLFF. The chain is built from TRBV7-8 and TRBJ1-4; a weak D match, TRBD1 (5 bases). The ends were cut back, 3 bases at V and 3 bases at J, with 14 bases in the middle. CDR3 length: 16 residues. Per the germline V gene, CDR1 is SGHVS and CDR2 is FQNEAQ.

The genes are TRBV9 and TRBJ1-2, with 7 bases that match TRBD1. V lost 3 bases to trimming and J lost 8 bases; unmatched junction nucleotides: 7. The germline V gene encodes CDR1 SGDLS and CDR2 YYNGEE. CDR3 length equals 13 residues. The CDR3 protein is CASSEYSGGGYTF. CDR3 in DNA: TGTGCCAGCAGCGAATACTCAGGGGGAGGCTACACCTTC.

The rearrangement links TRBV6-6 to TRBJ2-5; 8 positions agree with TRBD2. V lost 2 bases, J lost 4 bases, and 9 bases stayed unmatched. CDR1 and CDR2 from the germline V gene are MNHNY and SVGAGI (reference sequence). CDR3 length: 16 amino acids. CDR3 in amino acids: CASSYPGLAGGETQYF. The CDR3 DNA reads as TGTGCCAGCAGTTACCCCGGACTAGCTGGAGGAGAGACCCAGTACTTC.